In its sample, the clone carrying this TCR beta chain was seen many times. This specimen belongs to a study of metastatic and nonmetastatic thyroid tumors. Study-wide context: Patients with malignant and benign thyroid disease provided blood and tumor or nodule tissue, whose repertoires were compared.

Germline V gene lookup returns CDR1 LGHDT and CDR2 YNNKEL (reference sequence). The CDR3 runs to 14 residues. V was clipped by 2 bases and J by 5 bases; unmatched bases: 4. TCRdb reassembled clones from the PCR reads with MiXCR. The sample holds around 30,000 clones, 15% to 20% seen once. Until they underwent thyroid surgery, no patient had received any treatment. Sequencing was performed on blood. This TCR was sampled from a female donor with papillary thyroid cancer or a benign thyroid nodule (not recorded which). Some clones in this sample may be carry-over from other donors' samples. This rearrangement joins TRBV3-1 to TRBJ2-7; 9 bases agree with TRBD2. The CDR3 region has the DNA TGTGCCAGCAGCCAATCTAGCGGGGTCGACGAGCAGTACTTC. Protein: CASSQSSGVDEQYF.